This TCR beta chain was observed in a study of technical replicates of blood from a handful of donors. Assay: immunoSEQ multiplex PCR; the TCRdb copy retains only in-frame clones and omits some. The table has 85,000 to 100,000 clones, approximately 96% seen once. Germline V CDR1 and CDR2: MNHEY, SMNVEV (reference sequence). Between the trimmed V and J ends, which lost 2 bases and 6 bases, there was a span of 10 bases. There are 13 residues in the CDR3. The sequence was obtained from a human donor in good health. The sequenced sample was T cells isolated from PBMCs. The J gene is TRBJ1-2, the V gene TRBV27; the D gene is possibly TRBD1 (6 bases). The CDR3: CASSLTTGHGYTF. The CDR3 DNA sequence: TGTGCCAGCAGTTTAACGACAGGACATGGCTACACCTTC.